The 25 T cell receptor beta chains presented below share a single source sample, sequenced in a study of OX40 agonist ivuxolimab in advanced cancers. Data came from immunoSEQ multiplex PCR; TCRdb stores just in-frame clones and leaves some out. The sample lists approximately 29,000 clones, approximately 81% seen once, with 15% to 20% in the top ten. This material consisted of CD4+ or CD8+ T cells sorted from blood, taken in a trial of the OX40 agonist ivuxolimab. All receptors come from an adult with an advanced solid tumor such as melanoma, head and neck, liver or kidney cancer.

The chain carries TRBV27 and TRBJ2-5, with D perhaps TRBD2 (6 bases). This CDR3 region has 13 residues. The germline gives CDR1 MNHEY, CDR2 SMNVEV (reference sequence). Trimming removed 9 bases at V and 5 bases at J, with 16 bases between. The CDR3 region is CASRTLGRETQYF. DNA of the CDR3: TGTGCCAGTAGGACACTGGGGAGGGAGACCCAGTACTTC.

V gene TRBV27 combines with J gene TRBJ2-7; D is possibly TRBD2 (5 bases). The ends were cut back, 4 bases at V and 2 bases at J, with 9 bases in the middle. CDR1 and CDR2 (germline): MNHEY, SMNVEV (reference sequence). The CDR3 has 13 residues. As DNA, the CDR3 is TGTGCCAGCAGTTACGGGGAGACCTACGAGCAGTACTTC. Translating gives CASSYGETYEQYF.

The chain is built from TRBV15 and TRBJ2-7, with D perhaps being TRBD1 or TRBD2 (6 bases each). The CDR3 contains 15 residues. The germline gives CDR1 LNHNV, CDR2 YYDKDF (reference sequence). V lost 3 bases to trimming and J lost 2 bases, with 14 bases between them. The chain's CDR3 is CATSRDSSGAYEQYF. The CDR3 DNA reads TGTGCCACCAGCAGGGACAGTTCGGGGGCCTACGAGCAGTACTTC. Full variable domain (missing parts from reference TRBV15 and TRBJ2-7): DAMVIQNPRYQVTQFGKPVTLSCSQTLNHNVMYWYQQKSSQAPKLLFHYYDKDFNNEADTPDNFQSRRPNTSFCFLDIRSPGLGDTAMYLCATSRDSSGAYEQYFGPGTRLTVT.

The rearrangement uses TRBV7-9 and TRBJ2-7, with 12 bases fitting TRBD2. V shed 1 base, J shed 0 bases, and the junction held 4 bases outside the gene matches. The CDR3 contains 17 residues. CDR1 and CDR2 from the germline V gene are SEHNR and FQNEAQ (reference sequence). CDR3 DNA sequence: TGTGCCAGCAGCTTAGAACTAGCGGGGGGTAGCTCCTACGAGCAGTACTTC. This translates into CASSLELAGGSSYEQYF.

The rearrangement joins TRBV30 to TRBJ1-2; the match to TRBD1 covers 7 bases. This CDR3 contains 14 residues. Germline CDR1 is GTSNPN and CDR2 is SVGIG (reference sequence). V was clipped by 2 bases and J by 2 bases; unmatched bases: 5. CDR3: CAWSWAGGNYGYTF. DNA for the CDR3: TGTGCCTGGAGTTGGGCAGGGGGGAACTATGGCTACACCTTC.

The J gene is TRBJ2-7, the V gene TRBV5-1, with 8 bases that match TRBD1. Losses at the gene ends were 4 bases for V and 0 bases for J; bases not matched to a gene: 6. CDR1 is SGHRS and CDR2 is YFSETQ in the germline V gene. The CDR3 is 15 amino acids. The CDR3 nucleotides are TGCGCCAGCAGCGGGGGACAGGAACCCTCCTACGAGCAGTACTTC. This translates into CASSGGQEPSYEQYF.

CDR3 protein: CASSPEGGLAGEETQYF. The CDR3 nucleotides are TGTGCCAGCAGCCCGGAGGGGGGCCTAGCGGGAGAAGAGACCCAGTACTTC. The gene calls are TRBV9 and TRBJ2-5; 10 nucleotides match TRBD2. The J segment lost 3 bases and the V segment lost 4 bases, leaving 12 bases of the junction unmatched. Germline-derived CDR1 and CDR2 are SGDLS and YYNGEE. The length of the CDR3 is 17 residues. Full variable domain (rest looked up from reference TRBV9 and TRBJ2-5): DSGVTQTPKHLITATGQRVTLRCSPRSGDLSVYWYQQSLDQGLQFLIQYYNGEERAKGNILERFSAQQFPDLHSELNLSSLELGDSALYFCASSPEGGLAGEETQYFGPGTRLLVL.

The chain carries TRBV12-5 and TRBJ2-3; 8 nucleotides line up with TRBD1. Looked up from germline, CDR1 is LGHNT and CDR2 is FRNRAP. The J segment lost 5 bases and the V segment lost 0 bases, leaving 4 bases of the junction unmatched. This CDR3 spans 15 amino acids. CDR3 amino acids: CASGLVPGQGDTQYF. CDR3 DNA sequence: TGTGCTAGTGGTTTGGTACCCGGACAGGGAGATACGCAGTATTTT.

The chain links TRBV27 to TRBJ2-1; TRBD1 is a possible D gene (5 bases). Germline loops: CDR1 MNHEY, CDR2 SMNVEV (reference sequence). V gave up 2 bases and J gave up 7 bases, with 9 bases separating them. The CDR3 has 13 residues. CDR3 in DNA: TGTGCCAGCAGTTTAGCGGCAGGGAATGAGCAGTTCTTC. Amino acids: CASSLAAGNEQFF.

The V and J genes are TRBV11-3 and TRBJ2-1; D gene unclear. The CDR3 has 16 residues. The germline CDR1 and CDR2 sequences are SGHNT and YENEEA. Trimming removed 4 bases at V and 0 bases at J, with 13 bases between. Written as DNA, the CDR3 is TGTGCCAGCAGCTCCCGCCGGCTAGGCTCCTACAATGAGCAGTTCTTC. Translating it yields CASSSRRLGSYNEQFF.

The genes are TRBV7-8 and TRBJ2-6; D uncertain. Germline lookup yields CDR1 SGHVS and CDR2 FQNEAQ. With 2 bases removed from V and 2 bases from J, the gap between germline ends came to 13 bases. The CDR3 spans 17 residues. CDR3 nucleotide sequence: TGTGCCAGCAGCTTATTATGGTACGGACCTGGGGCCAACGTCCTGACTTTC. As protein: CASSLLWYGPGANVLTF.

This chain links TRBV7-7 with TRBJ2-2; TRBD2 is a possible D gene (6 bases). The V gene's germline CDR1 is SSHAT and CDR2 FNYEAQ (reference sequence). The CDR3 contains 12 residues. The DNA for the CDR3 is TGTGCTAGCGGTAGCCTCAGCGGGGAGCTGTTTTTT. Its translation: CASGSLSGELFF.

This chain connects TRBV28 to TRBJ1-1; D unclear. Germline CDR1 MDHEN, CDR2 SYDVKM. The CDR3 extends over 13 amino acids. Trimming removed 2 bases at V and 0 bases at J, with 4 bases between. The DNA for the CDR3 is TGTGCCAGCAGTTTACAATTGAACACTGAAGCTTTCTTT. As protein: CASSLQLNTEAFF.

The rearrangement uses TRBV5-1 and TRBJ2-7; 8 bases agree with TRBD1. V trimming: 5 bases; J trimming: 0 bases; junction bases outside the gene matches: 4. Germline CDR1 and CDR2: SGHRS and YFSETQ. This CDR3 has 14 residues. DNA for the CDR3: TGCGCCAGCAGTGACACAGGGGGCTCCTACGAGCAGTACTTC. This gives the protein CASSDTGGSYEQYF.

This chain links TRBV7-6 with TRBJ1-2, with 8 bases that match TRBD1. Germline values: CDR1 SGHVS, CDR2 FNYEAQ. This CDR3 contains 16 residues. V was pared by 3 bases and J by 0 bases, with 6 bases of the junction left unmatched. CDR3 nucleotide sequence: TGTGCCAGCAGCTTGGGACAGGTCGGAGCTAACTATGGCTACACCTTC. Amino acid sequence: CASSLGQVGANYGYTF. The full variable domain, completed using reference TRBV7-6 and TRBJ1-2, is GAGVSQSPRYKVTKRGQDVALRCDPISGHVSLYWYRQALGQGPEFLTYFNYEAQQDKSGLPNDRFSAERPEGSISTLTIQRTEQRDSAMYRCASSLGQVGANYGYTFGSGTRLTVV.

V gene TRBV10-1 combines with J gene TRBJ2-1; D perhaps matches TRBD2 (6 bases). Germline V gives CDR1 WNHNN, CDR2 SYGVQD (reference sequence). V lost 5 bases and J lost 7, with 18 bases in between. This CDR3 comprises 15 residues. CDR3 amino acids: CASSSFGGPLNEQFF. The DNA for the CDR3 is TGCGCCAGCAGTTCTTTCGGAGGGCCACTGAATGAGCAGTTCTTC.

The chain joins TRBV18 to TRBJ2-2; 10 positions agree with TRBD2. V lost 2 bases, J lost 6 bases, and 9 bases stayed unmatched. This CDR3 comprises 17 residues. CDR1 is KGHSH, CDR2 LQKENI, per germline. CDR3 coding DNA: TGTGCCAGCTCACCAGGAGCGGGAGGGCCGGAGGCCGGGGAGCTGTTTTTT. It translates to CASSPGAGGPEAGELFF.

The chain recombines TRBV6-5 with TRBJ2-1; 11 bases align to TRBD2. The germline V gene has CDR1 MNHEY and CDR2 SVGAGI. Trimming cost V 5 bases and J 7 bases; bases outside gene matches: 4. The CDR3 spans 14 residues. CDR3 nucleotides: TGTGCCAGCAGTACCTGGACTAGCGGGAATGAGCAGTTCTTC. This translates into CASSTWTSGNEQFF.

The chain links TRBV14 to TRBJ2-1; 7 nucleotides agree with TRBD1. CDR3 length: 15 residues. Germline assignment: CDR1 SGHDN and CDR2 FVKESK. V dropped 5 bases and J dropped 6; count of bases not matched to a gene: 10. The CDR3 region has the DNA TGTGCCAGCAGCGCTTTTGTTACAGGGGCCAATGAGCAGTTCTTC. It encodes CASSAFVTGANEQFF.

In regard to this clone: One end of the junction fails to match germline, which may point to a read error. The CDR3 DNA follows: TGTGCCAGCAGCTCACCCCAGGGAGGGTCCTTC. Protein: CASSSPQGGSF. The chain joins TRBV5-6 to TRBJ2-7; TRBD2 matches at 7 bases. Germline-derived CDR1 and CDR2 are SGHDT and YYEEEE. The CDR3 extends over 11 amino acids.

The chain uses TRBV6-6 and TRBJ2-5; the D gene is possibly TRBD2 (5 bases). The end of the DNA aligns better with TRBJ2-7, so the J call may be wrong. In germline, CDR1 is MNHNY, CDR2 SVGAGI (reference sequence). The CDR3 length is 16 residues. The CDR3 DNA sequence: TGTGCCAGCAGTTACTCGGGAGAGAGTTTTACCTACGAGCAGTACTTC. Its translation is CASSYSGESFTYEQYF.

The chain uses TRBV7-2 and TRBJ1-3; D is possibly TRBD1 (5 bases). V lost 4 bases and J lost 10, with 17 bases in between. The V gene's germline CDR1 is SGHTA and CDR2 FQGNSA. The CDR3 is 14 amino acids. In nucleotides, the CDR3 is TGTGCCAGCAGCTCCCTCGGGGGAGGGCAGACCATATATTTT. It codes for CASSSLGGGQTIYF. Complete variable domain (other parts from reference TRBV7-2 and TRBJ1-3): GAGVSQSPSNKVTEKGKDVELRCDPISGHTALYWYRQSLGQGLEFLIYFQGNSAPDKSGLPSDRFSAERTGGSVSTLTIQRTQQEDSAVYLCASSSLGGGQTIYFGEGSWLTVV.

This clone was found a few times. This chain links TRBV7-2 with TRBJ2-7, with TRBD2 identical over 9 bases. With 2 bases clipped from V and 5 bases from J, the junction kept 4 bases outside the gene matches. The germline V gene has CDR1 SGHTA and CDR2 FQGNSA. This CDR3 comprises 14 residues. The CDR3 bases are TGTGCCAGCAGCTTAATTAGCGGGAGCGACGAGCAGTACTTC. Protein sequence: CASSLISGSDEQYF.

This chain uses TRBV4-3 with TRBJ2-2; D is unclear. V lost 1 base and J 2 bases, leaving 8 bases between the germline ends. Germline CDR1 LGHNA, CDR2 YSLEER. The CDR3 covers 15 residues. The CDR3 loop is CASSQGGDNTGELFF. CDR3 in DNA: TGCGCCAGCAGCCAAGGTGGGGATAACACCGGGGAGCTGTTTTTT.

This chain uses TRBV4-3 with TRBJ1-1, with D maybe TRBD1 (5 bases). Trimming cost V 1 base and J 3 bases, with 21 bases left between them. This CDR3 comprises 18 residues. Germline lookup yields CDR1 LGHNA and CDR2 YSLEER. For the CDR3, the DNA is TGCGCCAGCAGCCAAGGCCTCCTCTTGACAGCGGGGGACACTGAAGCTTTCTTT. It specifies CASSQGLLLTAGDTEAFF.